These 15 T cell receptor beta chains were all obtained from the same sample, sequenced in a study of OX40 agonist ivuxolimab in advanced cancers. Profiled with immunoSEQ multiplex PCR; TCRdb holds only in-frame clones, not every one. The data show under 80,000 clones, over 75% seen once. The material was CD4+ or CD8+ T cells sorted from blood, obtained in a trial of the OX40 agonist ivuxolimab. The receptors derive from an adult with an advanced solid tumor such as melanoma, head and neck, liver or kidney cancer.

The chain has TRBV5-1 and TRBJ2-3, with 9 bases identical to TRBD1. V gave up 3 bases and J gave up 1 base; unmatched junction bases: 3. The CDR3 sequence is 15 residues long. Germline lookup yields CDR1 SGHRS and CDR2 YFSETQ. CDR3 DNA: TGCGCCAGCAGCTGGGACAGGGACCGCACAGATACGCAGTATTTT. It translates to CASSWDRDRTDTQYF.

A word on this clone: At the DNA level, this CDR3 is encoded by other sequences in the same sample as well. The V call is TRBV11-2, the J call TRBJ1-1; perhaps TRBD1 as D (5 bases). Germline values: CDR1 SGHAT, CDR2 FQNNGV. CDR3 size: 16 residues. Trimming took 9 bases from V and 2 from J, leaving 22 bases between them. Written as DNA, the CDR3 is TGTGCCAGTGGACTGCAGGAAGCGGGACCAAACACTGAAGCTTTCTTT. It yields the protein CASGLQEAGPNTEAFF.

V is TRBV6-5 and J is TRBJ2-7, with D perhaps being TRBD1 or TRBD2 (6 bases each). The CDR3 length is 12 residues. The germline gives CDR1 MNHEY, CDR2 SVGAGI. The CDR3 nucleotides read TGTGACGGGGGCGGGGCCCTCTACGAGCAGTACTTC. Translating gives CDGGGALYEQYF.

This chain links TRBV18 with TRBJ2-1, with D unresolved. The germline CDR1 and CDR2 sequences are KGHSH and LQKENI. Trimming removed 4 bases at V and 7 bases at J, with 11 bases between. This CDR3 comprises 13 residues. The CDR3, as DNA: TGTGCCAGCTCACTACCAGATACGAATGAGCAGTTCTTC. This codes for CASSLPDTNEQFF.

V is TRBV5-1 and J is TRBJ2-1, with TRBD1 as a possible D gene (6 bases). CDR1 SGHRS and CDR2 YFSETQ come from the germline V gene. V was clipped by 4 bases and J by 3 bases, with 17 bases between them. CDR3 size: 16 residues. Written as DNA, the CDR3 is TGCGCCAGCAGCCGTAACAGGGACCCGAGCTACAATGAGCAGTTCTTC. Residues: CASSRNRDPSYNEQFF.

This clone was observed a handful of times. The genes are TRBV29-1 and TRBJ1-1; D remains ambiguous. This CDR3 is built from 14 residues. Germline V gene lookup returns CDR1 SQVTM and CDR2 ANQGSEA. Trimming stripped 4 bases from V and 9 bases from J, with 21 bases between. The CDR3 protein is CSVVKIGEGSKAFF. The CDR3 DNA reads TGCAGCGTTGTGAAGATAGGAGAGGGCAGCAAAGCTTTCTTT.

This chain joins TRBV19 and TRBJ1-1; tentative D call: TRBD1 (5 bases). V lost 9 bases and J lost 0, with 17 bases in between. Germline CDR1 LNHDA, CDR2 SQIVND (reference sequence). This CDR3 is 15 amino acids long. The CDR3 DNA reads as TGTGCCAGCCACGAGGGACGGATAATGAACACTGAAGCTTTCTTT. Translating gives CASHEGRIMNTEAFF.

By share, this clone counts as medium-sized (0.01 to 0.1%). Other nucleotide sequences in the sample specify the same CDR3. The chain has TRBV29-1 and TRBJ1-4, with D possibly being TRBD1 (6 bases). V lost 4 bases, J lost 8 bases, and 11 bases lay in between. The germline V gene encodes CDR1 SQVTM and CDR2 ANQGSEA. The length of the CDR3 is 12 residues. The CDR3 nucleotides are TGCAGCGTTGGAAAAGGGGGAGAAAAACTGTTTTTT. Amino acid sequence: CSVGKGGEKLFF. The full variable domain, completed using reference TRBV29-1 and TRBJ1-4, is SAVISQKPSRDICQRGTSLTIQCQVDSQVTMMFWYRQQPGQSLTLIATANQGSEATYESGFVIDKFPISRPNLTFSTLTVSNMSPEDSSIYLCSVGKGGEKLFFGSGTQLSVL.

The rearrangement links TRBV5-6 to TRBJ2-3, with a tentative D call TRBD2 (5 bases). The ends were cut back, 0 bases at V and 4 bases at J, with 15 bases in the middle. Germline V gene sequence: CDR1 SGHDT, CDR2 YYEEEE. The CDR3 loop spans 16 amino acids. The chain's CDR3 is CASSLGSGIGADTQYF. DNA of the CDR3: TGTGCCAGCAGCTTGGGCTCGGGGATCGGGGCAGATACGCAGTATTTT. Filled out from reference TRBV5-6 and TRBJ2-3, the complete variable domain reads DAGVTQSPTHLIKTRGQQVTLRCSPKSGHDTVSWYQQALGQGPQFIFQYYEEEERQRGNFPDRFSGHQFPNYSSELNVNALLLGDSALYLCASSLGSGIGADTQYFGPGTRLTVL.

The rearrangement links TRBV7-2 to TRBJ1-3; 7 nucleotides align to TRBD1. CDR1 is SGHTA and CDR2 is FQGNSA in the germline V gene. The CDR3 loop spans 17 amino acids. V lost 4 bases, J lost 0 bases, and 9 bases stayed unmatched. This CDR3 is CASSSPGGQSSGNTIYF. The CDR3 region has the DNA TGTGCCAGCAGCTCACCAGGGGGGCAATCCTCTGGAAACACCATATATTTT. The variable domain in full, completed from reference TRBV7-2 and TRBJ1-3, reads GAGVSQSPSNKVTEKGKDVELRCDPISGHTALYWYRQSLGQGLEFLIYFQGNSAPDKSGLPSDRFSAERTGGSVSTLTIQRTQQEDSAVYLCASSSPGGQSSGNTIYFGEGSWLTVV.

This rearrangement joins TRBV19 to TRBJ1-1, with 7 bases that match TRBD1. CDR1 is LNHDA and CDR2 is SQIVND in the germline V gene (reference sequence). V shed 4 bases and J 0 bases; nucleotides not matched to a gene: 5. CDR3 length: 15 residues. Written as DNA, the CDR3 is TGTGCCAGTAGTAAAGGGGGCCTCATGAACACTGAAGCTTTCTTT. Protein product: CASSKGGLMNTEAFF. Looking up the rest from reference TRBV19 and TRBJ1-1 gives the full variable domain: DGGITQSPKYLFRKEGQNVTLSCEQNLNHDAMYWYRQDPGQGLRLIYYSQIVNDFQKGDIAEGYSVSREKKESFPLTVTSAQKNPTAFYLCASSKGGLMNTEAFFGQGTRLTVV.

The V call is TRBV11-3, the J call TRBJ2-3; 11 bases map to TRBD2. CDR1 and CDR2 (germline): SGHNT, YENEEA. The CDR3 length is 16 residues. Losses at the gene ends were 5 bases for V and 2 bases for J; bases not matched to a gene: 6. For the CDR3, the DNA is TGTGCCAGCAGCACGCGACTAGCGGGGTACACAGATACGCAGTATTTT. As protein: CASSTRLAGYTDTQYF.

J is TRBJ2-7 and V is TRBV7-9, with 8 bases fitting TRBD1. The trim removed 4 bases at V and 5 bases at J, leaving 10 bases unmatched. The CDR3 is 15 residues long. Looked up from germline, CDR1 is SEHNR and CDR2 is FQNEAQ (reference sequence). The CDR3 loop is CASSSQTGATNEQYF. The CDR3 DNA reads TGTGCCAGCAGCTCCCAGACAGGGGCTACAAACGAGCAGTACTTC.

The chain carries TRBV7-2 and TRBJ1-4; no clear D. Germline assignment: CDR1 SGHTA and CDR2 FQGNSA. CDR3 length equals 16 residues. Trimming cost V 0 bases and J 7 bases, with 15 bases left between them. The CDR3 region has the DNA TGTGCCAGCAGCTTAGCAAGCGGCACGCAAGGTGAAAAACTGTTTTTT. Encoded protein: CASSLASGTQGEKLFF.

This chain links TRBV30 with TRBJ1-2, with D possibly being TRBD1 (5 bases). The germline CDR1 and CDR2 sequences are GTSNPN and SVGIG (reference sequence). V was pared by 3 bases and J by 0 bases, with 14 bases between. The CDR3 spans 15 residues. The CDR3 here is CAWRRVGVANYGYTF. The DNA of the CDR3 is TGTGCCTGGAGACGGGTGGGGGTAGCTAACTATGGCTACACCTTC.